The entry below describes one T cell receptor beta chain. These data come from a study of control samples from healthy donors and cancer patients. V dropped 6 bases and J dropped 3 bases, with 17 bases sitting between them. The germline CDR1 and CDR2 sequences are LNHDA and SQIVND (reference sequence). The CDR3 covers 15 residues. Assay used: immunoSEQ multiplex PCR; TCRdb lists only in-frame clones, some missing. The data contain around 76,000 clones, 94% of them singletons. This chain links TRBV19 with TRBJ1-2; D is possibly TRBD1 (6 bases). The TCR sequence derives from a woman aged 40 to 50 in good health. Sequenced input: blood. CDR3 DNA: TGTGCCAGTAGCGCCGCCGGGACAATAGACTATGGCTACACCTTC. Translated, it gives CASSAAGTIDYGYTF.